One and the same sample provided the 13 T cell receptor beta chains below, sequenced in a study of blood T cells in healthy people across ages. For the second PCR, which ran for about 6 to 12 cycles, a sample-barcoded 5' primer and a J-beta primer mix were used. From the 5' RACE reads, TCRdb called clonotypes with MiXCR, one entry per CDR3 protein. Of some 1.5 million distinct CDR3 sequences listed, roughly 30% are singletons. What was sequenced was blood. Receptor source: a woman aged 30 to 39 in good health.

This chain connects TRBV2 to TRBJ2-4; TRBD2 might be the D (6 bases). The CDR3 is 16 residues long. Trimming removed 7 bases from V and 4 bases from J, with 20 bases in between. Germline assignment: CDR1 SNHLY and CDR2 FYNNEI. DNA of the CDR3: TGTGCCAGCATCCACTACGTCTCCGGGGGAAAAAACATTCAGTACTTC. This encodes CASIHYVSGGKNIQYF.

The rearrangement joins TRBV2 to TRBJ2-1; D uncertain. The CDR3 is 16 amino acids. With 0 bases removed from V and 0 bases from J, the gap between germline ends came to 9 bases. Germline V gene lookup returns CDR1 SNHLY and CDR2 FYNNEI. The CDR3 loop is CASSEAGYSSYNEQFF. The CDR3 DNA is TGTGCCAGCAGTGAAGCAGGCTACAGCTCCTACAATGAGCAGTTCTTC.

V gene TRBV7-2 combines with J gene TRBJ2-7, with 10 positions matching TRBD1. This CDR3 comprises 15 residues. The germline gives CDR1 SGHTA, CDR2 FQGNSA. Trimming took 5 bases from V and 3 from J; bases not matched to a gene: 7. DNA of the CDR3: TGTGCCAGCAGCCGAACACGGGACAGGGGCTACGAGCAGTACTTC. This encodes CASSRTRDRGYEQYF.

Worth noting for this clonotype: Being one base from a much bigger clone, this may be a read error. The rearrangement joins TRBV29-1 to TRBJ2-1; tentatively, D is TRBD2 (6 bases). The V gene's germline CDR1 is SQVTM and CDR2 ANQGSEA. The ends were cut back, 7 bases at V and 10 bases at J, with 17 bases in the middle. The CDR3 runs 12 residues. The CDR3 is CSAGGASYEQFF. As DNA, the CDR3 is TGCAGCGCAGGAGGGGCTTCCTACGAGCAGTTCTTC.

In regard to this clonotype: With a much larger clone just one base away, this may be a read error. The chain carries TRBV12-3 or TRBV12-4 and TRBJ2-5; 10 bases map to TRBD2. The J call may be wrong; the DNA end is better matched by TRBJ2-7. The CDR3 runs 18 residues. DNA for the CDR3: TGTGCCAGCAGTTTAGGGCTAGCGGGAGCAGAGCCTATCTACGAGCAGTACTTC. It specifies CASSLGLAGAEPIYEQYF.

V is TRBV28 and J is TRBJ2-1, with a possible D match to TRBD1 (6 bases). The CDR3 loop spans 12 amino acids. V was clipped by 7 bases and J by 8 bases, with 12 bases between them. Germline assignment: CDR1 MDHEN and CDR2 SYDVKM. The CDR3 loop reads CASNLGAYEQFF. The CDR3 DNA is TGTGCCAGCAACCTGGGGGCGTATGAGCAGTTCTTC.

This clonotype has a single count. This chain links TRBV6-5 with TRBJ2-2, with 7 bases fitting TRBD2. This CDR3 has 18 residues. Trimming removed 2 bases from V and 5 bases from J; junction bases left unmatched: 14. Germline V gene data show CDR1 as MNHEY and CDR2 as SVGAGI. CDR3 nucleotide sequence: TGTGCCAGCAGTTACCCGCGACCTAGCGGAGGAAGGACCGGGGAGCTGTTTTTT. Amino acids: CASSYPRPSGGRTGELFF.

About this clonotype: A much larger clone is a single base away; this may be a read error. V is TRBV5-1 and J is TRBJ2-7; 11 positions agree with TRBD2. Germline loops: CDR1 SGHRS, CDR2 YFSETQ. The length of the CDR3 is 15 residues. Trimming removed 3 bases from V and 5 bases from J; junction bases left unmatched: 7. The CDR3 loop reads CASSSELAGDHEQYF. In nucleotides, the CDR3 is TGCGCCAGCAGCTCGGAACTAGCGGGAGATCACGAGCAGTACTTC.

This clonotype was detected a few times. CDR3 coding DNA: TGCAGTGCTAGCTGGAGCGGGGTCTATGAGCAGTTCTTC. It is translated as CSASWSGVYEQFF. This rearrangement joins TRBV20-1 to TRBJ2-1; 7 nucleotides line up with TRBD2. The V gene end was trimmed by 3 bases and the J gene end by 8 bases; junction bases not matched to a gene: 7. The germline V gene encodes CDR1 DFQATT and CDR2 SNEGSKA (reference sequence). This CDR3 comprises 13 residues.

The rearrangement links TRBV4-1 to TRBJ2-5; the D is unclear. This CDR3 has 13 amino acids. Per the germline V gene, CDR1 is MGHRA and CDR2 is YSYEKL. Trimming cost V 0 bases and J 11 bases, with 13 bases left between them. CDR3 sequence (DNA): TGCGCCAGCAGCCAAGAGGACGACCGACGGCAGTACTTC. Translation: CASSQEDDRRQYF.

In its sample, this clonotype was seen a few times. The chain carries TRBV11-2 and TRBJ2-7; 13 bases align to TRBD2. The CDR3 runs 22 residues. Germline lookup yields CDR1 SGHAT and CDR2 FQNNGV. The trim removed 8 bases at V and 4 bases at J, leaving 29 bases unmatched. The CDR3 region has the DNA TGTGCCAGCTCTAAAGGCGGACGGGCGACTAGCGGGAGGCCCCACGGGATGTACGAGCAGTACTTC. Its translation: CASSKGGRATSGRPHGMYEQYF. Full variable domain (remainder filled in from reference TRBV11-2 and TRBJ2-7): EAGVAQSPRYKIIEKRQSVAFWCNPISGHATLYWYQQILGQGPKLLIQFQNNGVVDDSQLPKDRFSAERLKGVDSTLKIQPAKLEDSAVYLCASSKGGRATSGRPHGMYEQYFGPGTRLTVT.

This clonotype was seen a handful of times. This chain links TRBV12-3 or TRBV12-4 with TRBJ2-5; 7 bases match TRBD1. Trimming took 6 bases from V and 2 from J; bases not matched to a gene: 6. The CDR3 length is 14 residues. CDR3 amino acids: CASSSQGRQETQYF. Written as DNA, the CDR3 is TGTGCCAGCAGCTCACAGGGGAGACAAGAGACCCAGTACTTC.

On this clonotype: A much more abundant neighbour one base away suggests this may be a read error. The chain uses TRBV11-2 and TRBJ2-5, with D tentatively TRBD2 (5 bases). Germline V lookup: CDR1 SGHAT, CDR2 FQNNGV. Trimming shortened V by 9 bases and J by 11 bases, and 19 bases separated the two germline ends. The CDR3 contains 12 residues. CDR3 DNA: TGTGCCAGTAGCCCCAAGGTCGAGCGGCAGTACTTC. It is translated as CASSPKVERQYF. Full variable domain (remainder filled in from reference TRBV11-2 and TRBJ2-5): EAGVAQSPRYKIIEKRQSVAFWCNPISGHATLYWYQQILGQGPKLLIQFQNNGVVDDSQLPKDRFSAERLKGVDSTLKIQPAKLEDSAVYLCASSPKVERQYFGPGTRLLVL.